The next 21 T cell receptor beta chains were all read from a single sample in a study of T-cell memory formation after mild COVID-19 (dated by TCRdb to the early 2020s). Libraries were built with 5' RACE. The sequencing machine was an Illumina NovaSeq 6000. TCRdb redid the processing of the public reads, applying fastp at Q25 and MiXCR, and retained in-frame beta chains. Rows with a matching CDR3 protein are joined into one entry that keeps the most common DNA and genes. Within this sample are some 120,000 distinct CDR3 sequences, with approximately 15% of them counted one time only. The top ten constitute over 4% of the sample. The sequencing sample was made of PBMCs or a T cell subset sorted from them (not recorded which). These receptors all come from a man younger than 35 who had mild COVID-19 (a few samples of this study predate the infection). The sample titles of this study are shuffled in the database, so cell type and time point are left out; the donor was told from shared clones.

In its sample, this clonotype was seen a few times. The chain carries TRBV2 and TRBJ1-3; no reliable D call. V was pared by 8 bases and J by 1 base, with 9 bases between. The CDR3 has 13 amino acids. Germline V gene sequence: CDR1 SNHLY, CDR2 FYNNEI. In DNA form, the CDR3 reads TGTGCCAGCCTTAGGGATTCTGGAAACACCATATATTTT. Its translation: CASLRDSGNTIYF.

This clonotype has more than one count but fewer than ten. The J gene is TRBJ2-5, the V gene TRBV18; D not resolved. This CDR3 comprises 13 residues. Germline CDR1 is KGHSH and CDR2 is LQKENI. Trimming left V 3 bases short and J 1 base short, with 6 bases between. The CDR3 region has the DNA TGTGCCAGCTCACCGGCGGCCCAAGAGACCCAGTACTTC. Amino acid sequence: CASSPAAQETQYF.

This clonotype was counted a few times. The J gene is TRBJ2-2, the V gene TRBV10-2, with 13 bases identical to TRBD2. V was clipped by 8 bases and J by 2 bases; unmatched bases: 5. The length of the CDR3 is 16 residues. CDR1 and CDR2 from the germline V gene are WSHSY and SAAADI. CDR3 bases: TGCGCCAGCCTAGGACTAGCGGGGGCCAACACCGGGGAGCTGTTTTTT. Encoded protein: CASLGLAGANTGELFF.

This chain links TRBV11-2 with TRBJ1-2; D is possibly TRBD1 (5 bases). The CDR3 length is 13 residues. The germline gives CDR1 SGHAT, CDR2 FQNNGV. Trimming removed 0 bases from V and 7 bases from J, with 9 bases in between. CDR3 sequence (DNA): TGTGCCAGCAGCTTAGATCCGCAGGGTGGCTACACCTTC. Its protein is CASSLDPQGGYTF.

V is TRBV7-3 and J is TRBJ2-1; 9 bases are a match to TRBD1. Trimming cost V 6 bases and J 8 bases; bases outside gene matches: 8. CDR3 size: 14 residues. Germline V CDR1 and CDR2: SGHTA, FQGTGA. CDR3 DNA sequence: TGTGCCAGCAGGACGGGACAGGGCGGTCATGAGCAGTTCTTC. This gives the protein CASRTGQGGHEQFF.

This rearrangement joins TRBV11-2 to TRBJ1-1, with D hard to call. Germline V gene sequence: CDR1 SGHAT, CDR2 FQNNGV. The CDR3 consists of 15 residues. With 1 base removed from V and 6 bases from J, the gap between germline ends came to 15 bases. CDR3 sequence: CASSLVGPIRPEAFF. In nucleotides, the CDR3 is TGTGCCAGCAGCTTAGTAGGCCCTATCCGCCCTGAAGCTTTCTTT.

This clonotype was counted a few times. V and J are TRBV5-1 and TRBJ2-5, with 12 nucleotides matching TRBD2. Germline-derived CDR1 and CDR2 are SGHRS and YFSETQ. Trimming removed 4 bases from V and 0 bases from J; junction bases left unmatched: 7. This CDR3 has 17 residues. The CDR3, as DNA: TGCGCCAGCAGCGCCGGACTAGCGGGGTCGTACCAAGAGACCCAGTACTTC. Translation gives CASSAGLAGSYQETQYF.

The CDR3 region is CASSLRRSGSSYEQYF. DNA of the CDR3: TGCGCCAGCAGCTTGAGGCGTAGCGGTAGCTCCTACGAGCAGTACTTC. The chain is built from TRBV5-1 and TRBJ2-7; the D gene is possibly TRBD2 (6 bases). V lost 1 base, J lost 0 bases, and 14 bases lay in between. This CDR3 comprises 16 residues. Per germline, CDR1 SGHRS and CDR2 YFSETQ. Variable domain in full (rest from reference TRBV5-1 and TRBJ2-7): KAGVTQTPRYLIKTRGQQVTLSCSPISGHRSVSWYQQTPGQGLQFLFEYFSETQRNKGNFPGRFSGRQFSNSRSEMNVSTLELGDSALYLCASSLRRSGSSYEQYFGPGTRLTVT.

The rearrangement uses TRBV6-6 and TRBJ2-5, with D tentatively TRBD1 or TRBD2 (5 bases each). This CDR3 spans 12 amino acids. Per germline, CDR1 MNHNY and CDR2 SVGAGI (reference sequence). The V end lost 7 bases, the J end lost 1 base, and 7 bases lay between the germline ends. The CDR3 DNA reads TGTGCCAGCACGGGGCCCCAAGAGACCCAGTACTTC. It specifies CASTGPQETQYF.

The chain is built from TRBV11-2 and TRBJ2-1; D might be TRBD1 (5 bases). Germline lookup yields CDR1 SGHAT and CDR2 FQNNGV. V was clipped by 5 bases and J by 7 bases, with 18 bases between them. CDR3 length equals 15 residues. This chain's CDR3 is CASSQRRGTANEQFF. The CDR3 DNA reads TGTGCCAGCAGCCAGCGAAGGGGAACTGCGAATGAGCAGTTCTTC.

This clonotype was seen only a few times. V usage is TRBV20-1 and J usage is TRBJ2-1; 9 bases line up with TRBD2. Germline values: CDR1 DFQATT, CDR2 SNEGSKA (reference sequence). This CDR3 comprises 16 residues. The J segment lost 7 bases and the V segment lost 4 bases, leaving 14 bases of the junction unmatched. Written as DNA, the CDR3 is TGCAGTGCTACCCTCCTCCGCGGGGGGGCTGCAAATGAGCAGTTCTTC. Translating gives CSATLLRGGAANEQFF.

The chain couples TRBV20-1 to TRBJ1-2, with a possible D match to TRBD1 (6 bases). The CDR3 sequence is 12 residues long. Germline CDR1 DFQATT, CDR2 SNEGSKA (reference sequence). V was cut by 3 bases and J by 7 bases, with 12 bases left in between. The DNA for the CDR3 is TGCAGTGCTAGGGGGCAGGGGCCTGGCTACACCTTC. Translation: CSARGQGPGYTF.

This clonotype was counted between two and nine times. The chain joins TRBV30 to TRBJ1-2; D unresolved. The V end lost 4 bases, the J end lost 8 bases, and 8 bases lay between the germline ends. The CDR3 contains 10 residues. Germline CDR1 GTSNPN, CDR2 SVGIG (reference sequence). The CDR3 sequence is CAWMMGGYTF. For the CDR3, the DNA is TGTGCCTGGATGATGGGAGGCTACACCTTC. Complete variable domain (other parts from reference TRBV30 and TRBJ1-2): SQTIHQWPATLVQPVGSPLSLECTVEGTSNPNLYWYRQAAGRGLQLLFYSVGIGQISSEVPQNLSASRPQDRQFILSSKKLLLSDSGFYLCAWMMGGYTFGSGTRLTVV.

This clonotype has more than one count but fewer than ten. The rearrangement links TRBV5-1 to TRBJ2-1; 8 bases fit TRBD1. CDR1 and CDR2 from the germline V gene are SGHRS and YFSETQ. The J segment lost 4 bases and the V segment lost 2 bases, leaving 14 bases of the junction unmatched. The CDR3 loop spans 18 amino acids. In DNA form, the CDR3 reads TGCGCCAGCAGCTTACCGAAGGCCGCAGGGACAGGATACAATGAGCAGTTCTTC. It codes for CASSLPKAAGTGYNEQFF.

In this sample, this clonotype turned up a few times. This sequence joins TRBV6-1 and TRBJ1-1; D is uncertain. Germline loops: CDR1 MNHNS, CDR2 SASEGT. The CDR3 runs 14 residues. V lost 2 bases and J lost 0, with 7 bases in between. The DNA of the CDR3 is TGTGCCAGCAGTGAATATCGGATGAACACTGAAGCTTTCTTT. This encodes CASSEYRMNTEAFF.

This clonotype has at least ten counts. The chain is built from TRBV3-1 and TRBJ1-2; the D gene is possibly TRBD1 (6 bases). Germline V lookup: CDR1 LGHDT, CDR2 YNNKEL (reference sequence). The CDR3 sequence is 18 residues long. The V end lost 6 bases, the J end lost 0 bases, and 23 bases lay between the germline ends. CDR3 sequence: CASSRSPKTGSANYGYTF. CDR3 DNA sequence: TGTGCCAGCAGTCGATCCCCCAAAACAGGGTCGGCTAACTATGGCTACACCTTC.

This clonotype showed up just a few times. The V gene is TRBV29-1, the J gene TRBJ2-5; D gene uncertain. Germline V lookup: CDR1 SQVTM, CDR2 ANQGSEA. V lost 6 bases and J lost 4, with 18 bases in between. This CDR3 is built from 14 residues. The CDR3 DNA reads as TGCAGCGTCTCACCCACCATGGCAGGAGAGACCCAGTACTTC. It yields the protein CSVSPTMAGETQYF.

The chain combines TRBV5-6 with TRBJ1-5; the D is unclear. Germline values: CDR1 SGHDT, CDR2 YYEEEE. V lost 4 bases to trimming and J lost 5 bases, with 7 bases between them. The CDR3 covers 12 residues. Here the CDR3 DNA reads TGTGCCAGCAGCCGCCCTGATCAGCCCCAGCATTTT. It specifies CASSRPDQPQHF.

The CDR3 nucleotides read TGTGCCAGCAGCAGACAGGGGGACACCGGGGAGCTGTTTTTT. Its translation: CASSRQGDTGELFF. V gene TRBV12-3 or TRBV12-4 combines with J gene TRBJ2-2; TRBD1 matches 9 bases. The CDR3 is 14 residues long. Losses at the gene ends were 6 bases for V and 3 bases for J; bases not matched to a gene: 2.

The genes are TRBV5-1 and TRBJ2-5, with 7 bases that match TRBD1. Trimming took 4 bases from V and 5 from J; bases not matched to a gene: 11. The CDR3 totals 15 residues. The germline V gene has CDR1 SGHRS and CDR2 YFSETQ. CDR3 DNA: TGCGCCAGCAGCCGAGGACAGGCCACCCCGGAGACCCAGTACTTC. Amino acid sequence: CASSRGQATPETQYF.

The sample holds a few counts of this clonotype. The chain carries TRBV7-9 and TRBJ1-1, with 7 bases that match TRBD1. From germline, CDR1 is SEHNR and CDR2 FQNEAQ (reference sequence). CDR3 length: 13 amino acids. V was pared by 8 bases and J by 2 bases, with 5 bases of the junction left unmatched. CDR3 sequence reads: CASEGQLNTEAFF. For the CDR3, the DNA is TGTGCCAGCGAGGGACAGCTTAACACTGAAGCTTTCTTT. The full variable domain, rest sourced from reference TRBV7-9 and TRBJ1-1, is DTGVSQNPRHKITKRGQNVTFRCDPISEHNRLYWYRQTLGQGPEFLTYFQNEAQLEKSRLLSDRFSAERPKGSFSTLEIQRTEQGDSAMYLCASEGQLNTEAFFGQGTRLTVV.